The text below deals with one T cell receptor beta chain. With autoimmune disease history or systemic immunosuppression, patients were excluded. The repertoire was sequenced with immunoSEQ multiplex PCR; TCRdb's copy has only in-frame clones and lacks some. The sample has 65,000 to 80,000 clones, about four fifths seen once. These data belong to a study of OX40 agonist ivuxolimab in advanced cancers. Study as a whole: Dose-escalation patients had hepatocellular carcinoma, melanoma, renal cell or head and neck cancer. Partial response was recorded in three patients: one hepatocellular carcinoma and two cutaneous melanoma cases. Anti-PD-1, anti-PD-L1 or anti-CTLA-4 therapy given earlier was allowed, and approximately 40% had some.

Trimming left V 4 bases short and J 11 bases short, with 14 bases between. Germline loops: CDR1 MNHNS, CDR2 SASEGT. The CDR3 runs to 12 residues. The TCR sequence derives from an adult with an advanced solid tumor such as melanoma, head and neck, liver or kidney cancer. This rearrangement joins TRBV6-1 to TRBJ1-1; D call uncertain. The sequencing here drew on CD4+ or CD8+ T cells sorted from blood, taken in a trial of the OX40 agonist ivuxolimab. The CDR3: CASSVRPAEAFF. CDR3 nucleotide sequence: TGTGCCAGCAGTGTCCGGCCGGCCGAGGCTTTCTTT.